A selection of T cell receptor beta chains follows, all from one sample in a study of cytomegalovirus exposure and HLA in healthy donors. The data were produced by immunoSEQ multiplex PCR, yet TCRdb's version contains in-frame clones alone and is incomplete. The sample lists around 160,000 clones; around 81% were seen once. The sample comprised PBMCs. Source of these receptors: a middle-aged woman in good health and CMV-seronegative. Each CDR3 is given with its conserved first and last residue. D genes are given only for firm matches. Where a row states a size, it is once, few, many or the class of an expanded clone; other rows omit it.

abundance | d_gene | j_gene | v_gene | CDR3aa | CDR3nt
- | - | TRBJ1-2 | TRBV7-9 | CAADKQLHGYTF | TGTGCCGCGGACAAACAGCTTCATGGCTACACCTTC
- | - | TRBJ1-4 | TRBV28 | CASRIGQFNEKLFF | TGTGCCAGCAGGATAGGACAGTTTAATGAAAAACTGTTTTTT
- | TRBD2 | TRBJ2-3 | TRBV28 | CASSFQASGYLDTQYF | TGTGCCAGCAGTTTCCAGGCTAGCGGGTATCTAGATACGCAGTATTTT
- | - | TRBJ2-1 | TRBV27 | CASSTGTEQFF | TGTGCCAGCAGCACCGGGACAGAGCAGTTCTTC
- | TRBD1 | TRBJ1-5 | TRBV27 | CASRRGQELNQPQHF | TGTGCCAGCAGGCGCGGACAGGAGTTAAATCAGCCCCAGCATTTT
- | - | TRBJ1-2 | TRBV2 | CASSEDREVGYTF | TGTGCCAGCAGTGAAGATCGAGAAGTCGGCTACACCTTC
- | TRBD1 | TRBJ2-3 | TRBV5-1 | CASSSGTVQDTQYF | TGCGCCAGCAGCTCCGGGACAGTTCAAGATACGCAGTATTTT
- | - | TRBJ2-5 | TRBV29-1 | CSVDPGGRQETQYF | TGCAGCGTTGACCCCGGAGGGCGGCAAGAGACCCAGTACTTC
once | TRBD2 | TRBJ2-1 | TRBV4-2 | CASSPIAGVREQFF | TGTGCCAGCAGCCCGATAGCGGGAGTACGTGAGCAGTTCTTC
- | TRBD1 | TRBJ1-1 | TRBV7-9 | CASRGDGTASWTEAFF | TGTGCCAGCAGAGGAGACGGGACAGCTAGCTGGACTGAAGCTTTCTTT
- | TRBD2 | TRBJ2-1 | TRBV30 | CAWSPGTSDYNEQFF | TGTGCCTGGAGTCCCGGGACTAGCGACTACAATGAGCAGTTCTTC
- | TRBD2 | TRBJ2-3 | TRBV9 | CASSVTTSGRRTDTQYF | TGTGCCAGCAGCGTAACCACAAGCGGGAGGCGCACAGATACGCAGTATTTT
- | - | TRBJ1-4 | TRBV5-1 | CASSPEGGTNEKLFF | TGCGCCAGCAGCCCTGAAGGCGGGACTAATGAAAAACTGTTTTTT
- | TRBD1 | TRBJ1-5 | TRBV2 | CASSVDRATSNQPQHF | TGTGCCAGCAGTGTTGACAGGGCGACTAGCAATCAGCCCCAGCATTTT
- | TRBD2 | TRBJ2-5 | TRBV30 | CAWSRWLSSGGQETQYF | TGTGCCTGGAGTAGATGGTTGAGTAGCGGGGGCCAAGAGACCCAGTACTTC
- | - | TRBJ1-5 | TRBV30 | CAWSTEGNQPQHF | TGTGCCTGGAGTACTGAAGGCAATCAGCCCCAGCATTTT
- | TRBD1 | TRBJ1-1 | TRBV15 | CATSAQGAEAFF | TGTGCCACCAGCGCCCAGGGGGCTGAAGCTTTCTTT
- | - | TRBJ2-7 | TRBV11-1 | CASSFPKGEQYF | TGTGCCAGCAGCTTTCCTAAGGGGGAGCAGTACTTC
few | - | TRBJ2-7 | TRBV28 | CASGQTPSYEQYF | TGTGCCAGCGGACAGACACCCTCCTACGAGCAGTACTTC
- | - | TRBJ2-5 | TRBV19 | CASSIGGQRETQYF | TGTGCCAGTAGTATCGGGGGACAGCGAGAGACCCAGTACTTC
- | TRBD2 | TRBJ2-1 | TRBV2 | CASTQGTSGSDEQFF | TGTGCCAGCACCCAAGGGACTAGCGGGAGTGATGAGCAGTTCTTC
- | TRBD1 | TRBJ1-4 | TRBV28 | CASSLPPGQGLGEKLFF | TGTGCCAGCAGCCTTCCCCCTGGACAGGGGCTTGGGGAAAAACTGTTTTTT
- | TRBD2 | TRBJ2-2 | TRBV2 | CASTLAGVTGELFF | TGTGCCAGCACACTAGCGGGAGTCACCGGGGAGCTGTTTTTT
- | TRBD2 | TRBJ2-3 | TRBV6-1 | CAIGPLAGGPDTQYF | TGTGCCATCGGCCCGCTAGCGGGAGGGCCAGATACGCAGTATTTT
- | TRBD1 | TRBJ2-1 | TRBV5-1 | CASRPRQGITYNEQFF | TGCGCCAGCAGACCGAGACAGGGGATCACCTACAATGAGCAGTTCTTC
- | - | TRBJ1-1 | TRBV19 | CASRQRTDLEAFF | TGTGCCAGCCGACAGAGGACAGATCTAGAAGCTTTCTTT
- | - | TRBJ2-1 | TRBV30 | CAWSVLAGSYNEQFF | TGTGCCTGGAGTGTACTTGCGGGTTCCTACAATGAGCAGTTCTTC
- | - | TRBJ1-5 | TRBV28 | CASSLPAGSNQPQHF | TGTGCCAGCAGTTTACCTGCCGGTAGCAATCAGCCCCAGCATTTT
- | - | TRBJ2-7 | TRBV30 | CAWTWTQSYEQYF | TGTGCCTGGACCTGGACTCAATCCTACGAGCAGTACTTC
- | TRBD1 | TRBJ2-5 | TRBV2 | CASDRGPRETQYF | TGTGCCAGCGACAGGGGGCCGAGAGAGACCCAGTACTTC
- | TRBD2 | TRBJ2-3 | TRBV7-3 | CASSPLSGNGKDTQYF | TGTGCCAGCTCCCCTCTGAGCGGGAATGGTAAAGATACGCAGTATTTT
once | - | TRBJ1-1 | TRBV19 | CASSIFGGRGEAFF | TGTGCCAGTAGTATATTTGGGGGGAGGGGAGAAGCTTTCTTT
- | - | TRBJ2-2 | TRBV5-1 | CASSLDGADTGELFF | TGCGCCAGCAGCTTGGATGGGGCAGACACCGGGGAGCTGTTTTTT
- | TRBD1 | TRBJ2-7 | TRBV2 | CASSGDRRYEQYF | TGTGCCAGCAGCGGGGACAGGCGCTACGAGCAGTACTTC
- | TRBD1 | TRBJ1-4 | TRBV5-1 | CASSLGTGGNEKLFF | TGCGCCAGCAGCTTGGGGACAGGAGGGAATGAAAAACTGTTTTTT
once | TRBD1 | TRBJ1-2 | TRBV6-1 | CASSAPGQGANYGYTF | TGTGCCAGCAGTGCGCCGGGACAGGGGGCAAACTATGGCTACACCTTC
few | TRBD2 | TRBJ2-7 | TRBV5-6 | CASSSTSGNPPYEQYF | TGTGCCAGCAGCTCGACTAGCGGGAACCCTCCCTACGAGCAGTACTTC
few | TRBD1 | TRBJ2-5 | TRBV7-6 | CASSLAQGFETQYF | TGTGCCAGCAGCTTAGCACAGGGGTTCGAGACCCAGTACTTC
few | - | TRBJ1-1 | TRBV2 | CASTTTASDTEAFF | TGTGCCAGCACGACAACGGCCAGTGACACTGAAGCTTTCTTT
- | - | TRBJ1-3 | TRBV5-4 | CASSPGQNTGNTIYF | TGTGCCAGCAGCCCGGGACAAAATACTGGAAACACCATATATTTT
- | - | TRBJ2-3 | TRBV25-1 | CASSPAGSTDTQYF | TGTGCCAGCAGTCCGGCGGGAAGCACAGATACGCAGTATTTT
- | - | TRBJ1-2 | TRBV4-1 | CASSQEGAHGYTF | TGCGCCAGCAGCCAAGAGGGGGCCCATGGCTACACCTTC
- | TRBD2 | TRBJ2-1 | TRBV5-6 | CASSKTSGIPNEQFF | TGTGCCAGCAGCAAGACTAGCGGGATTCCCAATGAGCAGTTCTTC
- | - | TRBJ1-1 | TRBV7-8 | CASSPGGTEAFF | TGTGCCAGCAGCCCCGGGGGCACTGAAGCTTTCTTT
few | - | TRBJ1-5 | TRBV2 | CASSDRTGQPQHF | TGTGCCAGCAGTGACAGGACGGGGCAGCCCCAGCATTTT
- | - | TRBJ1-2 | TRBV5-4 | CASSWGDGHYGYTF | TGTGCCAGCAGCTGGGGGGACGGTCACTATGGCTACACCTTC
- | - | TRBJ1-5 | TRBV19 | CASSMAFDQPQHF | TGTGCCAGTAGTATGGCCTTTGATCAGCCCCAGCATTTT
- | TRBD1 | TRBJ1-1 | TRBV27 | CASRQWDSPNTEAFF | TGTGCCAGCAGGCAATGGGACAGCCCGAACACTGAAGCTTTCTTT
- | TRBD2 | TRBJ2-5 | TRBV6-4 | CASSVPGLAGQETQYF | TGTGCCAGCAGTGTTCCGGGACTAGCGGGACAAGAGACCCAGTACTTC
- | - | TRBJ1-2 | TRBV30 | CAWRGPYTF | TGTGCCTGGAGGGGGCCGTACACCTTC
- | - | TRBJ2-1 | TRBV2 | CASSYQYSEQFF | TGTGCCAGCAGTTACCAGTATTCTGAGCAGTTCTTC
- | - | TRBJ1-2 | TRBV5-1 | CASKFAGGWNGYTF | TGCGCCAGCAAATTCGCTGGGGGGTGGAATGGCTACACCTTC
- | - | TRBJ2-7 | TRBV5-1 | CASSLGGYEQYF | TGCGCCAGCAGCTTAGGGGGCTACGAGCAGTACTTC
few | - | TRBJ2-1 | TRBV19 | CASSFVGEISYNEQFF | TGTGCCAGTAGTTTCGTCGGGGAGATATCCTACAATGAGCAGTTCTTC
- | - | TRBJ2-5 | TRBV20-1 | CSAETGETQYF | TGCAGTGCTGAAACAGGGGAGACCCAGTACTTC
few | - | TRBJ1-1 | TRBV10-3 | CAISERGFTNTEAFF | TGTGCCATCAGTGAGAGGGGATTCACGAACACTGAAGCTTTCTTT
few | TRBD2 | TRBJ2-3 | TRBV5-8 | CASSHSGATDTQYF | TGTGCCAGCAGCCACAGCGGGGCCACAGATACGCAGTATTTT
- | - | TRBJ2-5 | TRBV5-1 | CASSFFSAGASGETQYF | TGCGCCAGCAGCTTCTTCAGCGCAGGGGCCTCCGGGGAGACCCAGTACTTC
- | - | TRBJ2-3 | TRBV28 | CASNLGSWDTQYF | TGTGCCAGCAACTTGGGGAGTTGGGATACGCAGTATTTT